The entry below describes one T cell receptor (beta chain). What it recognizes is unknown. The data were taken from a study of cytomegalovirus exposure and HLA in healthy donors. Findings of the study overall: Three CMV-associated chains were confirmed in vitro to be specific for CMV antigens. The later analysis indicated that the majority of CMV-associated TCR beta chains appeared HLA-restricted. In an earlier analysis, in 540 or so donors, most V segments appeared productive either ~90% or ~30% of the time.

PCR amplification relied on 60 Vbeta primers (plus 13 Jbeta primers). Assay used: immunoSEQ multiplex PCR; TCRdb lists only in-frame clones, some missing. The sample lists 160,000 or so clones; about 77% were seen once. Donors in the study were healthy people who gave bone marrow. After removal of 4 bases from V and 2 bases from J, the junction contained 9 bases not matched to a gene. The CDR3 length is 15 residues. CDR1 and CDR2 from the germline V gene are SGHRS and YFSETQ. This TCR was recovered from a man aged 18 to 30 in good health and CMV-seropositive. Material for sequencing was PBMCs. The V and J genes are TRBV5-1 and TRBJ2-7; the match to TRBD1 covers 7 bases. The DNA for the CDR3 is TGCGCCAGCAGCGCCGGGACAGCCGCTACCTACGAGCAGTACTTC. Translation gives CASSAGTAATYEQYF.